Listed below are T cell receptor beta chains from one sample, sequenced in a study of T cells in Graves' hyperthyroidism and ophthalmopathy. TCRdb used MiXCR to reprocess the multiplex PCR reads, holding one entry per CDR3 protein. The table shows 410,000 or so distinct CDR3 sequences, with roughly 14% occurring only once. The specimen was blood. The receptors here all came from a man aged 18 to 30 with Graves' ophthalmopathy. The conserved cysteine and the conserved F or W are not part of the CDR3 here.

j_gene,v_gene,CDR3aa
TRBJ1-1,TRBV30,AWSAQADTEAF
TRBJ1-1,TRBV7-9,ASTLRDSTNTEAF
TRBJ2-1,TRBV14,ASSQAILGNEQF
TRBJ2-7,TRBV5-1,ASSLDRGPVEQY
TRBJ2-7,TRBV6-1,ASRTGTGYEQY
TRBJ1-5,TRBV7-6,ASSPTGRNQPQH
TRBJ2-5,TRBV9,ASSVPPRSETQY
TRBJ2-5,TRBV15,ATSRGRLGHQETQY
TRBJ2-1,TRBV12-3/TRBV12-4,ASSKGGNSYNEQF
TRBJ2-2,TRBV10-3,AISGENTGELF
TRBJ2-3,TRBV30,AWSVASEDTQY
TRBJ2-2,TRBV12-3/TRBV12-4,ASSLPGGSGELF
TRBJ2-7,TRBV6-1,ASSYQAGTYEQY
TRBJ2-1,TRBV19,ASSHVAGGNEQF
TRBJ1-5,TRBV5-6,ASSLFIGNQPQH
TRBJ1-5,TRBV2,ASTMGTVYSNQPQH
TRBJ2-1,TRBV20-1,SASSTSGRGGYNEQF
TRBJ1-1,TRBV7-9,ASSLGSGRRQTEAF
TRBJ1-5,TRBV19,ASSMAWVDRPQH
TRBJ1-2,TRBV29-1,SAGGQGAYGYT
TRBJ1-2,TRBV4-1,ASSFEGVHYGYT
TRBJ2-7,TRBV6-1,ASARGNGASYEQY
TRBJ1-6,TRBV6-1,AIAPRAGNSPLH
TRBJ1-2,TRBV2,ASRGTGWNYGYT
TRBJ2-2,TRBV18,ASSPPTLAATGELF
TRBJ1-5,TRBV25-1,ASSGEGWGFNQPQH
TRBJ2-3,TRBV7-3,ASSLGGTSWGTDTQY